Listed below are T cell receptor beta chains from one sample, sequenced in a study of T cells in localized non-small cell lung cancer. Generated by immunoSEQ multiplex PCR, the TCRdb table keeps only in-frame clones and is missing some. Counted here are roughly 1,400 clones, around 33% occurring once; the ten biggest clones make up roughly 18%. The starting material was lung tumor tissue, obtained before any cancer treatment. These receptors were taken from a man aged 35-75 years with stage II lung adenocarcinoma. Each CDR3 is given with its conserved first and last residue. The D gene is left open where the match is weak. Clone size appears in some rows only: once, few, many, or a class for an expanded clone.

cdr3_length j_call v_call clone_size d_call cdr3_aa cdr3_nt
12 TRBJ1-1 TRBV6-8 few . CASSYPGSKAFF TGTGCCAGCAGTTACCCGGGTAGCAAAGCTTTCTTT
14 TRBJ2-5 TRBV19 . TRBD2 CASRGSGRVETQYF TGTGCCAGTAGGGGGAGCGGGAGAGTGGAGACCCAGTACTTC
17 TRBJ2-1 TRBV15 . TRBD2 CATSRDRLAGLYSEQFF TGTGCCACCAGCAGAGATAGACTAGCGGGGCTTTATAGTGAGCAGTTCTTC
12 TRBJ2-3 TRBV9 . . CASSVGPDTQYF TGTGCCAGCAGCGTAGGACCAGATACGCAGTATTTT
16 TRBJ1-3 TRBV9 few . CASSVGSQGSANTIYF TGTGCCAGCAGCGTAGGGTCACAGGGATCGGCAAACACCATATATTTT
14 TRBJ1-1 TRBV29-1 . TRBD1 CSTEGQTMNTEAFF TGCAGCACCGAGGGACAGACTATGAACACTGAAGCTTTCTTT
12 TRBJ1-2 TRBV25-1 few TRBD1 CATQGTVDGYTF TGTGCCACCCAAGGGACAGTCGATGGCTACACCTTC
15 TRBJ2-7 TRBV11-3 few TRBD2 CASSESAGGPYEQYF TGTGCCAGCAGCGAATCAGCGGGAGGGCCTTACGAGCAGTACTTC
17 TRBJ2-3 TRBV15 . TRBD2 CATSRDLSGPSTDTQYF TGTGCCACCAGCAGAGATCTTAGCGGGCCTAGCACAGATACGCAGTATTTT
14 TRBJ2-2 TRBV30 large TRBD1 CAWSVQGATGELFF TGTGCCTGGAGTGTGCAGGGGGCCACCGGGGAGCTGTTTTTT
14 TRBJ2-3 TRBV18 . . CASSPIRQTDTQYF TGTGCCAGCTCACCGATTAGACAGACAGATACGCAGTATTTT
14 TRBJ1-3 TRBV30 few . CAWSVGSSGNTIYF TGTGCCTGGAGTGTAGGTAGCTCTGGAAACACCATATATTTT
15 TRBJ2-1 TRBV11-3 . TRBD2 CASSLGTSSPNEQFF TGTGCCAGCAGCTTAGGGACTAGCAGTCCCAATGAGCAGTTCTTC
16 TRBJ2-7 TRBV11-3 few . CASSSTSGSEAYEQYF TGTGCCAGCAGCTCAACAAGTGGTAGCGAGGCCTACGAGCAGTACTTC
12 TRBJ1-3 TRBV28 . . CASSIGLYTIYF TGTGCCAGCAGTATTGGGCTGTACACCATATATTTT
13 TRBJ2-3 TRBV6-8 few TRBD2 CATGLADTDTQYF TGTGCCACCGGACTAGCGGACACAGATACGCAGTATTTT
17 TRBJ2-5 TRBV6-8 few . CASSARGSGTAQAAQYF TGTGCCAGCAGTGCCCGGGGATCCGGGACGGCGCAAGCTGCCCAGTACTTC
16 TRBJ2-7 TRBV11-3 few . CASSTALGVGTYEQYF TGTGCCAGCAGTACTGCCCTCGGGGTCGGAACCTACGAGCAGTACTTC
12 TRBJ2-7 TRBV6-8 few . CASRPTSYEQYF TGTGCCAGCAGACCAACTAGCTACGAGCAGTACTTC
12 TRBJ2-2 TRBV18 . . CASSPMTGELFF TGTGCCAGCTCACCTATGACCGGGGAGCTGTTTTTT
14 TRBJ1-4 TRBV7-5 few . CASSPDPHKGKLFF TGTGCCAGCAGCCCAGACCCCCATAAAGGAAAACTGTTTTTT
16 TRBJ1-5 TRBV19 few TRBD1 CASSTQRRGLVQPQHF TGTGCCAGCTCCACCCAACGCAGGGGGCTCGTTCAGCCCCAGCATTTT
14 TRBJ1-4 TRBV11-3 medium-sized TRBD1 CASSPGQGNEKLFF TGTGCCAGCAGCCCCGGACAGGGGAATGAAAAACTGTTTTTT
14 TRBJ2-1 TRBV11-3 . . CASSLDSQVNEQFF TGTGCCAGCAGCTTAGACAGCCAGGTCAATGAGCAGTTCTTC
16 TRBJ2-2 TRBV9 . TRBD2 CASSARTSGNTGELFF TGTGCCAGCAGCGCCAGGACTAGCGGGAACACCGGGGAGCTGTTTTTT
13 TRBJ1-5 TRBV6-8 few . CASSDSSNQPQHF TGTGCCAGCAGTGACAGTAGTAATCAGCCCCAGCATTTT
11 TRBJ2-4 TRBV12-5 . TRBD1 CASTLDRVLYF TGTGCCAGCACCCTCGACAGGGTTTTGTACTTC
18 TRBJ2-7 TRBV6-8 few TRBD2 CASSYSLAGGPPTYEQYF TGTGCCAGCAGTTACTCGCTAGCGGGAGGCCCCCCCACCTACGAGCAGTACTTC
13 TRBJ2-7 TRBV19 . . CASSRTATYEQYF TGTGCCAGTAGTAGGACCGCTACCTACGAGCAGTACTTC
16 TRBJ1-5 TRBV4-1 few . CASSQENSGSNQPQHF TGCGCCAGCAGCCAAGAAAACAGTGGGAGCAATCAGCCCCAGCATTTT
15 TRBJ2-3 TRBV1 few . CASSQDSSPYYTQYF TGCGCCAGCAGCCAAGATTCTAGTCCCTACTATACGCAGTATTTT
15 TRBJ2-2 TRBV9 . . CASSVDLAFTGELFF TGTGCCAGCAGCGTAGACCTAGCGTTCACCGGGGAGCTGTTTTTT
16 TRBJ2-1 TRBV11-3 few TRBD2 CASSPSGLAGYNEQFF TGTGCCAGCAGCCCCTCGGGACTAGCGGGTTACAATGAGCAGTTCTTC
13 TRBJ1-2 TRBV18 . TRBD1 CASSPQGGGPFAF TGTGCCAGCTCACCGCAGGGAGGGGGCCCGTTCGCCTTC
14 TRBJ2-4 TRBV13 few . CASSLAGYKNIQYF TGTGCCAGCAGCTTAGCGGGATACAAAAACATTCAGTACTTC
13 TRBJ1-2 TRBV28 . . CASTTTGFYGYTF TGTGCCAGCACCACGACCGGGTTTTATGGCTACACCTTC
13 TRBJ1-1 TRBV6-8 few TRBD1 CAISLYETGLTFF TGTGCCATCAGCCTCTATGAGACAGGGTTGACTTTCTTT
13 TRBJ2-5 TRBV10-2 . . CASSGDKRGTQYF TGCGCCAGCAGTGGGGACAAAAGGGGGACCCAGTACTTC
19 TRBJ2-7 TRBV4-1 few . CASSQAPGLAMGSSYEQYF TGCGCCAGCAGCCAGGCCCCCGGGCTAGCTATGGGCAGCTCCTACGAGCAGTACTTC
11 TRBJ1-2 TRBV19 . . CASSSFYGYTF TGTGCCAGTAGTTCTTTCTATGGCTACACCTTC
15 TRBJ2-1 TRBV30 . . CAWSVGGSSYNEQFF TGTGCCTGGAGTGTGGGAGGAAGCTCCTACAATGAGCAGTTCTTC
15 TRBJ2-7 TRBV5-1 . TRBD1 CASSLGTGRTYEQYF TGCGCCAGCAGCCTCGGGACAGGTCGTACCTACGAGCAGTACTTC
13 TRBJ1-1 TRBV6-8 few . CASREDLNTEAFF TGTGCCAGCAGGGAGGATTTGAACACTGAAGCTTTCTTT
14 TRBJ2-1 TRBV6-8 . TRBD1 CAIRDRAGSDEQFF TGTGCCATCAGAGACAGGGCTGGCTCCGATGAGCAGTTCTTC
14 TRBJ2-7 TRBV25-1 . . CASSEPGTLYEQYF TGTGCCAGCAGTGAACCCGGGACACTCTACGAGCAGTACTTC
17 TRBJ2-5 TRBV19 . TRBD2 CASSPRGVAGGKETQYF TGTGCCAGTAGTCCTAGGGGGGTAGCGGGAGGGAAAGAGACCCAGTACTTC
17 TRBJ1-1 TRBV6-8 . TRBD1 CASSPDRALKYNTEAFF TGTGCCAGCAGTCCGGACAGGGCCCTAAAATACAACACTGAAGCTTTCTTT
18 TRBJ2-2 TRBV15 . TRBD2 CATSRDTSGRVGTGELFF TGTGCCACCAGCAGAGACACTAGCGGGAGGGTCGGCACCGGGGAGCTGTTTTTT